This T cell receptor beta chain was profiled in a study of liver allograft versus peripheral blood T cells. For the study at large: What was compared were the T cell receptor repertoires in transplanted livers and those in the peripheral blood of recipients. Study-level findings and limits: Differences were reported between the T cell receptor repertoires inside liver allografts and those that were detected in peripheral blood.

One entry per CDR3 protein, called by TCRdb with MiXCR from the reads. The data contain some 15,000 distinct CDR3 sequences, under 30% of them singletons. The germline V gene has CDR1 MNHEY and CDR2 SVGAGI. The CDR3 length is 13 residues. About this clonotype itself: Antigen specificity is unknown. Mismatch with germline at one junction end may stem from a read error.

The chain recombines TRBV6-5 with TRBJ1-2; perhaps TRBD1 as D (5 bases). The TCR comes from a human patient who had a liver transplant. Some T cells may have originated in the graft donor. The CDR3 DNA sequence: TGTGCCACCAGTAGAGGGAAGGGGTATGGCTACACCTTC. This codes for CATSRGKGYGYTF.